The 10 T cell receptor beta chains below were found in one sample sequenced in a study of shared clonotypes between healthy human individuals. This table comes from immunoSEQ multiplex PCR, and its TCRdb copy is limited to in-frame clones, with some not included. In the table there are under 300,000 clones, approximately 70% of which are singletons. Sequenced sample: memory CD4+ T cells sorted from blood. Indicated subset: CD45RA-negative fraction. The receptors come from a man aged 25-45 years in good health.

The rearrangement uses TRBV7-9 and TRBJ1-1; D is possibly TRBD1 (5 bases). Germline V gene sequence: CDR1 SEHNR, CDR2 FQNEAQ (reference sequence). The CDR3 runs to 14 residues. V lost 9 bases and J 2 bases, leaving 16 bases between the germline ends. The CDR3 loop is CASSRDPQNTEAFF. In DNA, the CDR3 is TGTGCCAGTTCCCGGGACCCACAAAACACTGAAGCTTTCTTT.

The chain uses TRBV11-2 and TRBJ2-5; D possibly corresponds to TRBD2 (7 bases). Germline V gives CDR1 SGHAT, CDR2 FQNNGV. The V end was cut by 5 bases, the J end by 5 bases, with 21 bases between. The CDR3 length is 16 residues. The CDR3 is CASSGGAVRAGETQYF. The DNA for the CDR3 is TGTGCCAGCAGCGGGGGGGCGGTCAGGGCTGGGGAGACCCAGTACTTC.

The chain has TRBV12-5 and TRBJ2-3; unclear D gene. The CDR3 has 13 residues. Per germline, CDR1 LGHNT and CDR2 FRNRAP. The ends were cut back, 2 bases at V and 5 bases at J, with 8 bases in the middle. The CDR3 sequence is CASGLSERDTQYF. In DNA form, the CDR3 reads TGTGCTAGTGGTTTGAGTGAAAGAGATACGCAGTATTTT. The whole variable domain, remainder taken from reference TRBV12-5 and TRBJ2-3, is DARVTQTPRHKVTEMGQEVTMRCQPILGHNTVFWYRQTMMQGLELLAYFRNRAPLDDSGMPKDRFSAEMPDATLATLKIQPSEPRDSAVYFCASGLSERDTQYFGPGTRLTVL.

The J gene is TRBJ1-1, the V gene TRBV4-1; unclear D gene. V was clipped by 4 bases and J by 3 bases, with 9 bases between them. Germline V CDR1 and CDR2: MGHRA, YSYEKL. The CDR3 runs to 13 residues. CDR3 residues: CASSPRMDTEAFF. In DNA, the CDR3 is TGCGCCAGCAGCCCGAGGATGGACACTGAAGCTTTCTTT.

V gene TRBV15 combines with J gene TRBJ2-3, with 8 bases aligning to TRBD1. The V gene's germline CDR1 is LNHNV and CDR2 YYDKDF (reference sequence). V shed 5 bases and J 3 bases; nucleotides not matched to a gene: 7. This CDR3 is built from 15 residues. In nucleotides, the CDR3 is TGTGCCACCAGCCGGACAGGGTGGGAAACAGATACGCAGTATTTT. Protein: CATSRTGWETDTQYF. Looking up the rest from reference TRBV15 and TRBJ2-3 gives the full variable domain: DAMVIQNPRYQVTQFGKPVTLSCSQTLNHNVMYWYQQKSSQAPKLLFHYYDKDFNNEADTPDNFQSRRPNTSFCFLDIRSPGLGDTAMYLCATSRTGWETDTQYFGPGTRLTVL.

V gene TRBV19 combines with J gene TRBJ2-7, with D possibly matching TRBD1 (6 bases). In germline, CDR1 is LNHDA, CDR2 SQIVND (reference sequence). The germline V and J ends were trimmed by 5 bases and 5 bases, with 10 bases remaining between them. CDR3 length equals 12 residues. This CDR3 reads CASSVHRDEQYF. In DNA form, the CDR3 reads TGTGCCAGTAGTGTCCACAGGGACGAGCAGTACTTC.

This sequence joins TRBV7-2 and TRBJ2-3, with unresolved D. Per the germline V gene, CDR1 is SGHTA and CDR2 is FQGNSA. The CDR3 consists of 15 residues. V was trimmed by 5 bases and J by 2 bases, leaving 14 bases between them. This CDR3 reads CASSTDADPTDTQYF. The DNA of the CDR3 is TGTGCCAGCAGCACGGACGCGGATCCCACAGATACGCAGTATTTT.

This clone has more than one count but fewer than ten. CDR3: CASSRNVGLAGGPRHEQYF. The CDR3 DNA sequence: TGTGCCAGCAGCCGCAACGTAGGGCTAGCGGGAGGGCCCAGGCACGAGCAGTACTTC. The rearrangement links TRBV7-2 to TRBJ2-7, with 12 positions matching TRBD2. The length of the CDR3 is 19 residues. Germline lookup yields CDR1 SGHTA and CDR2 FQGNSA. With 5 bases clipped from V and 5 bases from J, the junction kept 19 bases outside the gene matches.

V gene TRBV7-9 combines with J gene TRBJ2-2, with D possibly TRBD1 on 5 matching bases. The CDR3 spans 14 residues. Trimming took 5 bases from V and 6 from J, leaving 13 bases between them. Germline V lookup: CDR1 SEHNR, CDR2 FQNEAQ (reference sequence). The CDR3 DNA reads TGTGCCAGCAGCGAAACAGGATTTGCCGGGGAGCTGTTTTTT. It translates to CASSETGFAGELFF.

The genes are TRBV6-6 and TRBJ2-7; D ambiguous. The V end lost 0 bases, the J end lost 1 base, and 10 bases lay between the germline ends. The CDR3 runs to 15 residues. CDR1 and CDR2 (germline): MNHNY, SVGAGI (reference sequence). In DNA, the CDR3 is TGTGCCAGCAGTTACTCGGCTCTCGGGTCCTACGAGCAGTACTTC. The encoded protein is CASSYSALGSYEQYF.